This T cell receptor (beta chain) was recovered during a study of blood T cell repertoires in COVID-19. Germline V gene lookup returns CDR1 PRHDT and CDR2 FYEKMQ (reference sequence). After removal of 5 bases from V and 5 bases from J, the junction contained 10 bases not matched to a gene. There are 15 residues in the CDR3. Libraries were prepared by immunoSEQ multiplex PCR; TCRdb keeps only in-frame clonotypes and omits some of them. The table shows 40,000 to 65,000 clones, with about 86% occurring only once. The sample taken for sequencing was peripheral blood. V gene TRBV13 combines with J gene TRBJ1-1, with 8 bases lining up with TRBD1. This receptor was identified in a man in his 70s with active COVID-19. The CDR3 DNA reads TGTGCCAGCAGCGCCCCCGCGACAGGGGATACTGAAGCTTTCTTT. Its protein product is CASSAPATGDTEAFF.